This is a list of T cell receptor beta chains from one sample in a study of tumor-infiltrating lymphocytes in primary liver carcinoma. TCRdb redid the calling of the multiplex PCR reads with MiXCR, one entry per CDR3 protein. The sample contains 95,000 to 150,000 distinct CDR3 sequences, 64% of which appear only once. Input material: liver tumor tissue from sampling region 3. The receptors shown here come from a woman aged 55-70 years with primary liver carcinoma and hepatitis B virus infection. Each CDR3 is given with its conserved first and last residue. The D gene is left open where the match is weak. For some rows the clone size is stated as once, few or many, or as a class when expanded; others skip it.

D gene	clone size	V gene	J gene	CDR3 protein	CDR3 DNA
NA	NA	TRBV11-2	TRBJ1-2	CASSLERASGGDYTF	TGTGCCAGCAGCTTAGAGAGGGCCAGTGGCGGTGACTACACATTC
NA	NA	TRBV12-3/TRBV12-4	TRBJ1-5	CTSSPGSENQPQQF	TGTACCAGCAGCCCCGGTTCAGAGAATCAGCCCCAGCAATTT
NA	NA	TRBV10-3	TRBJ2-2	CAISENLGYTGELFF	TGTGCCATCAGTGAGAATTTGGGGTACACCGGGGAGCTGTTTTTT
NA	few	TRBV11-2	TRBJ1-1	CVSSRGGNIEAFF	TGTGTCAGCAGCAGGGGTGGGAACATTGAAGCTTTCTTT
TRBD1	NA	TRBV28	TRBJ2-3	CASGRTGASTDTQYF	TGTGCCAGCGGACGGACAGGGGCTAGCACAGATACGCAGTATTTT
TRBD1	many	TRBV4-1	TRBJ1-2	CASSQTVRQGASYGYTF	TGCGCCAGCAGCCAAACCGTTCGACAGGGGGCGTCCTATGGCTACACCTTC
TRBD2	NA	TRBV11-2	TRBJ2-1	CVSSLMREWGEQLF	TGTGTCAGCAGCTTAATGCGGGAGTGGGGTGAGCAGCTCTTC
NA	NA	TRBV19	TRBJ2-7	CATASGTRTYEQYF	TGTGCCACGGCGTCCGGGACAAGGACCTACGAGCAGTACTTC
TRBD2	NA	TRBV28	TRBJ2-1	CASRTTAGGGYNEQFF	TGTGCCAGCCGAACCACGGCGGGAGGGGGATACAATGAGCAGTTCTTC
NA	NA	TRBV28	TRBJ2-7	CASSPDKGEQYF	TGTGCCAGCAGTCCCGATAAGGGTGAGCAGTACTTC
NA	NA	TRBV12-3/TRBV12-4	TRBJ2-7	CASSFASTSYGQYF	TGTGCCAGCAGTTTCGCGTCTACTTCCTACGGGCAGTACTTC
TRBD2	NA	TRBV11-2	TRBJ2-7	CASSFSCPGGPYEQYF	TGTGCCAGCAGCTTCTCGTGTCCGGGAGGGCCCTACGAGCAGTACTTC
TRBD2	many	TRBV6-1	TRBJ2-1	CASSEARGTPGLKRYNEQFF	TGTGCCAGCAGTGAAGCGCGGGGGACCCCAGGTCTTAAACGGTACAATGAGCAGTTCTTC
NA	NA	TRBV28	TRBJ1-2	CASSFVGPNCGYTF	TGTGCCAGCAGTTTCGTTGGGCCCAACTGTGGCTACACCTTC
TRBD1	NA	TRBV6-5	TRBJ2-1	CASRGQGDYNEQFF	TGTGCCAGCAGGGGACAGGGGGACTATAATGAGCAGTTCTTC
NA	NA	TRBV14	TRBJ2-1	CTSSRDRERTRKPQFF	TGTACCAGCAGCCGAGATCGGGAGCGAACTCGCAAACCCCAGTTCTTC
NA	few	TRBV14	TRBJ2-7	CASSQDWGLAHEQYF	TGTGCCAGCAGCCAAGATTGGGGGCTAGCTCACGAGCAGTACTTC
TRBD2	NA	TRBV4-1	TRBJ2-5	CASTLAGLQETLYF	TGTGCCAGCACCCTAGCGGGGCTACAAGAGACCCTGTACTTC
TRBD2	NA	TRBV2	TRBJ2-1	CASSVNTRTSKNEHFF	TGTGCCAGCAGTGTCAATACCCGGACTAGTAAGAATGAGCATTTCTTC
NA	many	TRBV7-9	TRBJ1-3	CASSLARARGNTIYF	TGTGCCAGCAGCTTAGCCCGCGCCCGGGGGAACACCATATATTTT
TRBD2	NA	TRBV6-5	TRBJ2-3	CTSGNAGATDMQYF	TGTACCAGCGGTAATGCGGGAGCAACAGATATGCAGTATTTT
NA	many	TRBV30	TRBJ2-5	CAWSVETQYF	TGTGCCTGGAGTGTGGAGACCCAGTACTTC
NA	NA	TRBV6-1	TRBJ2-1	CASSELTDEQFF	TGTGCCAGCAGTGAGCTAACAGATGAGCAGTTCTTC
NA	NA	TRBV6-1	TRBJ2-2	CVSRAGQNTGELFF	TGTGTCAGCAGGGCAGGACAGAACACAGGGGAGCTGTTTTTT
NA	many	TRBV4-1	TRBJ1-3	CASSPLLGPSGNTIYF	TGCGCCAGCAGCCCCCTCTTGGGTCCGTCTGGAAACACCATATATTTT
NA	NA	TRBV6-2/TRBV6-3	TRBJ2-2	CASSYPRGRAKGELFF	TGTGCCAGCAGTTATCCTAGAGGGAGGGCCAAGGGGGAGTTGTTTTTT
NA	medium-sized	TRBV11-3	TRBJ1-2	CASSPTTAAIYF	TGTGCCAGCAGCCCAACTACAGCGGCTATATACTTC